A selection of T cell receptor beta chains follows, all from one sample in a study of T cell responses to AZD1222 COVID-19 vaccine. TCRdb's table, derived via immunoSEQ multiplex PCR, lists solely in-frame clones and lacks some. The sample has some 120,000 clones; approximately 90% are singletons. Sequencing was performed on peripheral blood, taken 28 days after the second dose of the MenACWY control vaccine. Receptor source: an adult who received the MenACWY meningococcal vaccine as a control. The CDR3 runs from the conserved cysteine through the conserved F or W. A D gene is named only where the DNA matches it firmly. Not all rows give a size; the values are once, few, many and, for expanded clones, a class.

j_call,v_call,d_call,clone_size,cdr3_nt,cdr3_aa
TRBJ1-2,TRBV28,.,.,TGTGCCAGCAGTTTTAGAAGGGGTTTCTTCTATGGCTACACCTTC,CASSFRRGFFYGYTF
TRBJ2-1,TRBV19,.,.,TGTGCCAGTAGTATCGGGGGACCCTACAATGAGCAGTTCTTC,CASSIGGPYNEQFF
TRBJ1-6,TRBV5-1,.,.,TGCGCCAGCAGCTTGGGGGGGGACCCCTATAATTCACCCCTCCACTTT,CASSLGGDPYNSPLHF
TRBJ1-3,TRBV15,.,.,TGTGCCACCAACCCAGGGCCTGGAAACACCATATATTTT,CATNPGPGNTIYF
TRBJ1-3,TRBV28,.,.,TGTGCCAGCAAACAACAGGTTAACTCTGGAAACACCATATATTTT,CASKQQVNSGNTIYF
TRBJ1-1,TRBV2,TRBD1,.,TGTGCCAGCAGTAGACAGGGATCGGACACTGAAGCTTTCTTT,CASSRQGSDTEAFF
TRBJ2-1,TRBV7-2,.,once,TGTGCCAGCAGCTTAGAGTCTGCAGGGGGGTACAATGAGCAGTTCTTC,CASSLESAGGYNEQFF
TRBJ2-3,TRBV2,TRBD2,.,TGTGCCAGCAGTGATCCTAGCGGGGGGCATACGCAGTATTTT,CASSDPSGGHTQYF
TRBJ1-1,TRBV7-8,.,.,TGTGCCAGCAGCTTAGGAGAAAACACTGAAGCTTTCTTT,CASSLGENTEAFF
TRBJ2-3,TRBV11-2,.,few,TGTGCCAGCAGCTTAGATCCCGATACGCAGTATTTT,CASSLDPDTQYF
TRBJ1-4,TRBV5-6,.,.,TGTGCCAGCAGCCCCCGAGAAGATGTTGAAAAACTGTTTTTT,CASSPREDVEKLFF
TRBJ2-2,TRBV18,.,.,TGTGCCAGCTCACCACTATTCTCTACGAACACCGGGGAGCTGTTTTTT,CASSPLFSTNTGELFF
TRBJ2-5,TRBV6-6,.,.,TGTGCCAGCACCCAGATGGTAGGGGCCCAAGAGACCCAGTACTTC,CASTQMVGAQETQYF
TRBJ1-1,TRBV5-1,TRBD1,.,TGCGCCAGCAGCCCTAAGGGACAGGACACTACGGGGATGATCGAAGCTTTCTTT,CASSPKGQDTTGMIEAFF
TRBJ2-3,TRBV5-1,.,.,TGCGCCAGCAGCTTGTCGGCCAGGGACACAGATACGCAGTATTTT,CASSLSARDTDTQYF
TRBJ1-1,TRBV18,.,.,TGTGCCAGCTCACCTGAAGGGACGTTTAACACTGAAGCTTTCTTT,CASSPEGTFNTEAFF
TRBJ2-1,TRBV19,TRBD2,.,TGTGCCAGTAGTATTTTGGGACTAGCCTCCTACAATGAGCAGTTCTTC,CASSILGLASYNEQFF
TRBJ2-3,TRBV5-1,.,.,TGCGCCAGCAGCTTGGGAAGGGGGTCGGGCACAGATACGCAGTATTTT,CASSLGRGSGTDTQYF
TRBJ2-2,TRBV7-9,TRBD2,few,TGTGCCAGCAGCTTACCAACTAGCGGGAGAAACACCGGGGAGCTGTTTTTT,CASSLPTSGRNTGELFF
TRBJ2-6,TRBV6-2/TRBV6-3,TRBD1,few,TGTGCCAGCAGTTACGGGGACAGCTCCTCTGGGGCCAACGTCCTGACTTTC,CASSYGDSSSGANVLTF
TRBJ2-1,TRBV6-5,.,.,TGTGCCAGCAGACGGGAGCCTGACTACAATGAGCAGTTCTTC,CASRREPDYNEQFF
TRBJ1-2,TRBV6-5,TRBD1,.,TGTGCCAGCAGTAGGGACAGGGGGACCTATGGCTACACCTTC,CASSRDRGTYGYTF
TRBJ2-6,TRBV2,.,.,TGTGCCAGCAGTGAATCAAGGGTGGCCAACGTCCTGACTTTC,CASSESRVANVLTF
TRBJ1-4,TRBV14,TRBD1,once,TGTGCCATCTCGACAGGGGTAGGCGAAAAACTGTTTTTT,CAISTGVGEKLFF
TRBJ1-2,TRBV6-5,.,.,TGTGCCAGCAGCATAACGGGACCCTATTACTATGGCTACACCTTC,CASSITGPYYYGYTF
TRBJ1-1,TRBV5-1,TRBD1,.,TGCGCCAGCAGCTTGCTCCCACAGGGGGCGAGGACTGAAGCTTTCTTT,CASSLLPQGARTEAFF
TRBJ2-7,TRBV28,.,.,TGTGCCAGCAGTTTAATAGACCGCGAGCAGTACTTC,CASSLIDREQYF
TRBJ1-4,TRBV10-3,.,.,TGTGCCATCAGTGAGCACCAGACAGACTCGCGTGTTTTAGGAAAACTGTTTTTT,CAISEHQTDSRVLGKLFF
TRBJ1-5,TRBV6-2/TRBV6-3,TRBD1,few,TGTGCCAGCAGCCCTAGGGGGCAGAGAATCAATCAGCCCCAGCATTTT,CASSPRGQRINQPQHF
TRBJ1-4,TRBV27,TRBD1,.,TGTGCCAGCAGTTTCAGGGGGCTATTCTTCGAAAAACTGTTTTTT,CASSFRGLFFEKLFF
TRBJ2-3,TRBV5-6,.,.,TGTGCCAGCAGCTTAACTAGCCGGGGAGATACGCAGTATTTT,CASSLTSRGDTQYF
TRBJ1-1,TRBV18,.,once,TGTGCCAGCTCGCCGGGCCCAGGGGACTTTGAAGCTTTCTTT,CASSPGPGDFEAFF
TRBJ1-6,TRBV6-4,.,many,TGTGCCAGCAGTGACTCGACGGGTAGCCATTCACCCCTCCACTTT,CASSDSTGSHSPLHF
TRBJ1-4,TRBV19,.,.,TGTGCCAGTAGTGGGGGCGCAACTAATGAAAAACTGTTTTTT,CASSGGATNEKLFF
TRBJ1-5,TRBV27,TRBD1,.,TGTGCCAGCAGTCCTGGGACAGCCAATATCGGTCAGCCCCAGCATTTT,CASSPGTANIGQPQHF
TRBJ2-6,TRBV27,.,.,TGTGCCAGCAGTCCACGGGCCATGACCTCTGGGGCCAACGTCCTGACTTTC,CASSPRAMTSGANVLTF
TRBJ2-3,TRBV28,.,.,TGTGCCAGCACCGCTCCAGATACGCAGTATTTT,CASTAPDTQYF
TRBJ1-2,TRBV27,.,.,TGTGCCAGCAGTGCGGACGGTTATGGCTACACCTTC,CASSADGYGYTF
TRBJ2-3,TRBV19,TRBD2,.,TGTGCCAGTAGTATAGAGGGCCCCAGCGGGGCAAACACAGATACGCAGTATTTT,CASSIEGPSGANTDTQYF
TRBJ2-7,TRBV19,.,.,TGTGCCAGTAGTATTGGGGGCCCGGGTAGGCCGCGTGAGCAGTACTTC,CASSIGGPGRPREQYF